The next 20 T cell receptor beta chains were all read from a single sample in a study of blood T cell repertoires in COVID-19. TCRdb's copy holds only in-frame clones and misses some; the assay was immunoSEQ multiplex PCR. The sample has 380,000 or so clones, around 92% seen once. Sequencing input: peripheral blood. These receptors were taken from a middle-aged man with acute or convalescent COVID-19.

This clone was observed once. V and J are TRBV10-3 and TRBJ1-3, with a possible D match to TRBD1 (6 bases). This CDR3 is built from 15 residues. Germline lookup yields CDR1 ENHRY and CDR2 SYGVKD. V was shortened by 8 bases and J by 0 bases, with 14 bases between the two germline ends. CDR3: CAIESRTASGNTIYF. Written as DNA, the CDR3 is TGTGCCATCGAATCGCGGACAGCCTCTGGAAACACCATATATTTT.

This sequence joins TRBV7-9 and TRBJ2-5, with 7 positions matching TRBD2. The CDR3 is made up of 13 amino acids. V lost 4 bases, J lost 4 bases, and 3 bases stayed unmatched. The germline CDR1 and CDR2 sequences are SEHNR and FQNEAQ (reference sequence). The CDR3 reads CASSWGEGETQYF. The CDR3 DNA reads TGTGCCAGCAGCTGGGGGGAGGGAGAGACCCAGTACTTC.

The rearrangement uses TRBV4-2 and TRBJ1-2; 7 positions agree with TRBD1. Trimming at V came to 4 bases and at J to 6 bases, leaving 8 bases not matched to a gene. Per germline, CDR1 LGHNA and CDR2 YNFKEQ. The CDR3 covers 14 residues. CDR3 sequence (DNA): TGTGCCAGCAGCCGGATGACAGGGAGTGATGGCTACACCTTC. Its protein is CASSRMTGSDGYTF.

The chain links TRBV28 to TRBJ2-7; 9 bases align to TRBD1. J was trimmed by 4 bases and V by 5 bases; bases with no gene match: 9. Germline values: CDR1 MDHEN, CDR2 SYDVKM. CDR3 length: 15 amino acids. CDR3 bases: TGTGCCAGCAGTAGCCTTAGGACAGGGGTTTACGAGCAGTACTTC. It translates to CASSSLRTGVYEQYF.

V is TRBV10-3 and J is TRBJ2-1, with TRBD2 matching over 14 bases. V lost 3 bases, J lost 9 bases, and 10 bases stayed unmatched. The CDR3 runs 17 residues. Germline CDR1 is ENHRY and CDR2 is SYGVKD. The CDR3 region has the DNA TGTGCCATCAGTGAACGAGTGACTAGCGGGGGGGCCACTGAGCAGTTCTTC. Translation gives CAISERVTSGGATEQFF.

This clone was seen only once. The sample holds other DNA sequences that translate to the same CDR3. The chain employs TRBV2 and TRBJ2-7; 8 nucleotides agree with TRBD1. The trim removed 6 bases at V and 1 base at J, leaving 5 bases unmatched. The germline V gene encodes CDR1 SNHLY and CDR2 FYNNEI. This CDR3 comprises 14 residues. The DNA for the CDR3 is TGTGCCAGCAGAAGAACAGGGGGTTCCTACGAGCAGTACTTC. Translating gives CASRRTGGSYEQYF. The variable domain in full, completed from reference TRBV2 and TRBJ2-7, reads EPEVTQTPSHQVTQMGQEVILRCVPISNHLYFYWYRQILGQKVEFLVSFYNNEISEKSEIFDDQFSVERPDGSNFTLKIRSTKLEDSAMYFCASRRTGGSYEQYFGPGTRLTVT.

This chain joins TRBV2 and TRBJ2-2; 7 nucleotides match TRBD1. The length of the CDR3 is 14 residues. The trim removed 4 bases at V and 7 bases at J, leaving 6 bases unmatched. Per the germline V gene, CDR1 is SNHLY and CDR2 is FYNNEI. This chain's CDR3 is CASSVEGAVGELFF. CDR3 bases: TGTGCCAGCAGTGTCGAGGGGGCGGTCGGGGAGCTGTTTTTT.

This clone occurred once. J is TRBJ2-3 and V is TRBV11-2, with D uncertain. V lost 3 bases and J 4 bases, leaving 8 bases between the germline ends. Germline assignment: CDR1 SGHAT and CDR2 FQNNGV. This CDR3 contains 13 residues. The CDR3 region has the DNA TGTGCCAGCAGCTTGTCCCTCGCAGATACGCAGTATTTT. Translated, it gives CASSLSLADTQYF.

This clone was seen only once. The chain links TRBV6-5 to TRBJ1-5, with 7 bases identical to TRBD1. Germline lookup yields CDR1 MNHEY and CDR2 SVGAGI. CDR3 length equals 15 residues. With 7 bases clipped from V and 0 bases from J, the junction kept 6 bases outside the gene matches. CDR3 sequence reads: CASKGARYSNQPQHF. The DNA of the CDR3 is TGTGCCAGCAAGGGGGCGCGATATAGCAATCAGCCCCAGCATTTT.

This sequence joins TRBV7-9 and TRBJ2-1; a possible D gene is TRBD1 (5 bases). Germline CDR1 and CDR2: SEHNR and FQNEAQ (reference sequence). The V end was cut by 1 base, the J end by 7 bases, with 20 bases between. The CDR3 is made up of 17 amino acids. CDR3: CASSLVSQGTLGNEQFF. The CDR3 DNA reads TGTGCCAGCAGCTTAGTATCGCAGGGAACCCTAGGTAATGAGCAGTTCTTC.

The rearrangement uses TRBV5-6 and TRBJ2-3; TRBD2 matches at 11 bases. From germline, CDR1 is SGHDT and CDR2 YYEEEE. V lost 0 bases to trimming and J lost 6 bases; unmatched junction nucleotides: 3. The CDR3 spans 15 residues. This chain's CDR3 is CASSLVSSGGDTQYF. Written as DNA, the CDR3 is TGTGCCAGCAGCTTGGTTTCTAGCGGGGGGGATACGCAGTATTTT.

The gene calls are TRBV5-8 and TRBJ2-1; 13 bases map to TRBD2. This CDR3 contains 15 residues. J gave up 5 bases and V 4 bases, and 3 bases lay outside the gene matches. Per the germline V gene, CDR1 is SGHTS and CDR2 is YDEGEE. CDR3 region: CASSLGTSGNNEQFF. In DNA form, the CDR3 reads TGTGCCAGCAGCCTCGGGACTAGCGGGAACAATGAGCAGTTCTTC.

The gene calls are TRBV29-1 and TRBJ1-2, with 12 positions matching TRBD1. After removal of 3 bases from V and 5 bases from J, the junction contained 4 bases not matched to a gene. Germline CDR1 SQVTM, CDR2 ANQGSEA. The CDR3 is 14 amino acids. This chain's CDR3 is CSVEGQGAGYGYTF. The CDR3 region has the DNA TGCAGCGTTGAGGGACAGGGGGCTGGGTATGGCTACACCTTC.

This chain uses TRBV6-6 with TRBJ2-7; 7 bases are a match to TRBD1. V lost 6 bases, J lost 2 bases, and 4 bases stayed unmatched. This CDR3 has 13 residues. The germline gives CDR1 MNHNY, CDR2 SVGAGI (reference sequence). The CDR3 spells CASSRDRTYEQYF. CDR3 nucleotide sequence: TGTGCCAGCAGCAGGGACAGAACCTACGAGCAGTACTTC.

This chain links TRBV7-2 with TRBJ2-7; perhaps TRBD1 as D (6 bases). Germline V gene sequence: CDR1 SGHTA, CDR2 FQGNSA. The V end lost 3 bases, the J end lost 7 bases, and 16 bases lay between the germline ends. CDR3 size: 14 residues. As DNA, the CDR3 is TGTGCCAGCAGCTTCGGACAGCTCTACCGAGAGCAGTACTTC. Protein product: CASSFGQLYREQYF. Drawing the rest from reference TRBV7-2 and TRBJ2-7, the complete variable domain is GAGVSQSPSNKVTEKGKDVELRCDPISGHTALYWYRQSLGQGLEFLIYFQGNSAPDKSGLPSDRFSAERTGGSVSTLTIQRTQQEDSAVYLCASSFGQLYREQYFGPGTRLTVT.

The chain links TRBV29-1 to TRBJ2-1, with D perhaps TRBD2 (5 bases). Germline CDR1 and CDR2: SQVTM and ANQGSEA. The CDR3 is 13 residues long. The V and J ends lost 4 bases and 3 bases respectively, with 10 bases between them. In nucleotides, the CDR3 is TGCAGCGTTGCGGGAAGTGACTACAATGAGCAGTTCTTC. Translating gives CSVAGSDYNEQFF.

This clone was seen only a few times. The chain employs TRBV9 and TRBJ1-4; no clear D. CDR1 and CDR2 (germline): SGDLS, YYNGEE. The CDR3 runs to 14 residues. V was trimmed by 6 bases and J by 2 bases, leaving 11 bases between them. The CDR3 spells CASTGGPTNEKLFF. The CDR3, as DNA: TGTGCCAGCACGGGTGGCCCCACTAATGAAAAACTGTTTTTT.

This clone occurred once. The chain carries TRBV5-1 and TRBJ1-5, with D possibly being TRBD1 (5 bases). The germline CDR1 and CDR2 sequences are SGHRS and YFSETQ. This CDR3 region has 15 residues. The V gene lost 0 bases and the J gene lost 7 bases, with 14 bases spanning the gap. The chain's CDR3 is CASSLVPGNQQPQHF. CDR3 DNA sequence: TGCGCCAGCAGCTTGGTCCCAGGGAATCAGCAGCCCCAGCATTTT.

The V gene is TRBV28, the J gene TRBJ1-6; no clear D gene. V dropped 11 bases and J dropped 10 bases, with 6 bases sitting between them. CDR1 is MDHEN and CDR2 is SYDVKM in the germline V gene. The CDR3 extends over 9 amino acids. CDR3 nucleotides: TGTGCCTCCGGGTCACCCCTCCACTTT. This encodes CASGSPLHF.

The CDR3 sequence is CASSRTGNLNTGELFF. CDR3 in DNA: TGTGCCAGCAGCCGGACAGGGAATCTGAACACCGGGGAGCTGTTTTTT. The rearrangement uses TRBV7-9 and TRBJ2-2, with 8 bases lining up with TRBD1. From germline, CDR1 is SEHNR and CDR2 FQNEAQ (reference sequence). The J segment lost 1 base and the V segment lost 5 bases, leaving 6 bases of the junction unmatched. This CDR3 contains 16 residues.